The clone carrying this TCR beta chain came up many times. Its antigen remains unidentified. This sample is drawn from a study of HIV-infected children after antiretroviral therapy interruption. The wider study: Interruption-arm samples span weeks 0, 12, interruption end (24 or 48), and about 3 years post-study. Weeks 0, 48 and 150 were sampled under continuous treatment.

Study findings and constraints: Naive CD4+ sequences overlapped less between time points once interruption began.

The sample's treatment: PENTA 11 planned treatment interruption arm or continuous ART arm. The germline V gene has CDR1 MDHEN and CDR2 SYDVKM. CDR3 size: 15 residues. With 3 bases removed from V and 0 bases from J, the gap between germline ends came to 9 bases. A 3' RACE protocol on RNA, with unique molecular identifiers, produced the TCR library. Each CDR3 protein is one row after TCRdb ran MiXCR on the 3' RACE reads. Of about 40,000 distinct CDR3 sequences in the sample, approximately 6.1% are singletons; the top ten hold about 1%. Sequences were derived from CD45RA+ CD4+ T cells from PBMCs, pooled from several time points, sampled from a donor given antiretroviral therapy, either interrupted or continuous. Specified subset: naive CD4+ CD45RA+ CD45RO- T cells. This sequence joins TRBV28 and TRBJ2-1, with D maybe TRBD2 (7 bases). The receptor comes from a pool of human donors with HIV. This CDR3 is CASSLGGLSYNEQFF. CDR3 bases: TGTGCCAGCAGTTTGGGGGGGCTCTCCTACAATGAGCAGTTCTTC.